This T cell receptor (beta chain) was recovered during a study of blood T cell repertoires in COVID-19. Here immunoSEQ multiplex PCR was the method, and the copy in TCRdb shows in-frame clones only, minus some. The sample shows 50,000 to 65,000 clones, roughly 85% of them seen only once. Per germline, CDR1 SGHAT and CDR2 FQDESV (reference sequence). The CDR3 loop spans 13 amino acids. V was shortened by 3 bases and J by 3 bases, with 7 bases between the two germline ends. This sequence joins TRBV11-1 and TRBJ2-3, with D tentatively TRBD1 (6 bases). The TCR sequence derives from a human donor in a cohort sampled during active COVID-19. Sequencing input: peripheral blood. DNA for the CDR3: TGTGCCAGCAGCTTCAGGGGAACAGATACGCAGTATTTT. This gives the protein CASSFRGTDTQYF.